The TCR beta chain under discussion was sequenced for a study of T cells after yellow fever vaccination. Across the whole study: Those fractions that held only low numbers of cells were prepared using the SMART-Seq v4 Ultra Low Input RNA kit.

The study's findings and limits: Clonotypes appearing in both CD4 and CD8 compartments existed, and their share was small. Weaker in magnitude, the secondary response showed a faster peak on day 5 versus 15.

The sample holds many counts of this clonotype. No antigen is known for it. TCRdb reprocessed the 5' RACE reads with MiXCR, giving one entry per CDR3 protein. The table lists about 220,000 distinct CDR3 sequences, roughly 6.8% of them singletons. The source of this sequence is a man aged 30 to 45 who received the YFV17D yellow fever vaccine. The specimen was CD4+ T cells sorted from PBMCs, collected on the day of the yellow fever booster vaccination.

The CDR3 DNA reads as TGCGCCAGCTCCGGCGGGGGGGGCACAGATACGCAGTATTTT. This translates into CASSGGGGTDTQYF. This chain uses TRBV5-1 with TRBJ2-3; 9 bases align to TRBD2. CDR1 and CDR2 (germline): SGHRS, YFSETQ. Unmatched junction bases numbered 4, after V lost 7 bases and J lost 1 base. This CDR3 comprises 14 residues.